The next 11 T cell receptor beta chains were all read from a single sample in a study of CD8+CD57+ T cells in acquired aplastic anemia. The use of genomic DNA as template underpinned the TCR beta VDJ and CDR3 profiling. In TCRdb, the reads were re-called with MiXCR into one record per CDR3 protein. Altogether some 170,000 distinct CDR3 sequences are present, roughly 60% being singletons, with the ten largest covering about 42%. Sequenced patients had shown CD8+CD57+ cell expansion by flow cytometry. Sequenced: sorted CD4+, CD8+, or CD8+CD57+ T cells (not recorded which) from PBMCs. These receptors came from a human donor with aplastic anemia.

The chain is built from TRBV29-1 and TRBJ1-2; no definite D call. Looked up from germline, CDR1 is SQVTM and CDR2 is ANQGSEA. The CDR3 has 13 amino acids. Trimming stripped 5 bases from V and 8 bases from J, with 18 bases between. For the CDR3, the DNA is TGCAGCGTTTCTTTTTCGGTGTCGGAAGGCTACACCTTC. Protein sequence: CSVSFSVSEGYTF.

V usage is TRBV7-9 and J usage is TRBJ1-2; D is perhaps TRBD1 (5 bases). The germline gives CDR1 SEHNR, CDR2 FQNEAQ (reference sequence). Deletions cut 5 bases from V and 1 base from J, with 11 bases between. The CDR3 loop spans 14 amino acids. CDR3 region: CASSPRDFNYGYTF. The CDR3 DNA reads TGTGCCAGCAGCCCCCGGGACTTTAACTATGGCTACACCTTC.

This clonotype was observed at least ten times. V is TRBV10-3 and J is TRBJ1-1; no firm D call. V shed 3 bases and J shed 4 bases, with 15 bases lying between them. This CDR3 has 15 residues. CDR1 is ENHRY, CDR2 SYGVKD, per germline. This CDR3 is CAISDYWVSGTEAFF. Written as DNA, the CDR3 is TGTGCCATCAGTGACTATTGGGTCTCGGGCACTGAAGCTTTCTTT.

The chain links TRBV24-1 to TRBJ1-2; D not resolved. There are 14 residues in the CDR3. CDR1 is KGHDR and CDR2 is SFDVKD in the germline V gene. V lost 5 bases to trimming and J lost 1 base, with 10 bases between them. CDR3 sequence (DNA): TGTGCCACCAGTGGAGAACCTTTTAACTATGGCTACACCTTC. Translated, it gives CATSGEPFNYGYTF.

V gene TRBV7-2 combines with J gene TRBJ1-4; D call uncertain. Trimming took 5 bases from V and 6 from J, leaving 19 bases between them. Germline assignment: CDR1 SGHTA and CDR2 FQGNSA. This CDR3 has 16 amino acids. The chain's CDR3 is CASSPGPSSDDEKLFF. The CDR3 DNA is TGTGCCAGCAGCCCCGGCCCGTCATCCGACGATGAAAAACTGTTTTTT.

The chain couples TRBV5-4 to TRBJ2-3; 12 bases line up with TRBD1. The V and J ends lost 7 bases and 4 bases, in that order; junction bases with no gene match: 7. There are 15 residues in the CDR3. CDR1 is SGHNT, CDR2 YYREEE, per germline (reference sequence). CDR3 sequence: CASGGTGGASDTQYF. The CDR3 DNA is TGTGCCAGCGGTGGGACAGGGGGCGCATCAGATACGCAGTATTTT.

This clonotype was counted ten times or more. V and J are TRBV7-9 and TRBJ1-2, with 9 bases lining up with TRBD1. The CDR3 length is 19 residues. Trimming at V came to 4 bases and at J to 0 bases, leaving 15 bases not matched to a gene. Germline lookup yields CDR1 SEHNR and CDR2 FQNEAQ (reference sequence). The DNA of the CDR3 is TGTGCCAGCAGCTCCAGAATCTGGGACAGGGCCGAAGCTAACTATGGCTACACCTTC. It is translated as CASSSRIWDRAEANYGYTF.

The chain carries TRBV29-1 and TRBJ1-2; 9 bases align to TRBD1. There are 13 residues in the CDR3. With V trimmed by 0 bases and J by 8 bases, 4 bases remained unmatched. The germline CDR1 and CDR2 sequences are SQVTM and ANQGSEA. CDR3 coding DNA: TGCAGCGTTGAAGAACAGGGGGCAAGGGGCTACACCTTC. This codes for CSVEEQGARGYTF.

The CDR3 region has the DNA TGTGCCAGCAGCTTTCCCCGACTAGATAACTACGAGCAGTACTTC. This translates into CASSFPRLDNYEQYF. V gene TRBV7-2 combines with J gene TRBJ2-7, with D possibly being TRBD2 (6 bases). Germline-derived CDR1 and CDR2 are SGHTA and FQGNSA. The V end was cut by 3 bases, the J end by 3 bases, with 15 bases between. This CDR3 comprises 15 residues.

This clonotype was seen only a few times. CDR3 residues: CASSLASGGWETQYF. In nucleotides, the CDR3 is TGTGCCAGCAGCTTAGCGTCGGGGGGATGGGAGACCCAGTACTTC. The chain combines TRBV7-6 with TRBJ2-5; 7 bases match TRBD2. J gave up 5 bases and V 0 bases, and 6 bases lay outside the gene matches. The germline CDR1 and CDR2 sequences are SGHVS and FNYEAQ. The CDR3 loop spans 15 amino acids.

The rearrangement joins TRBV9 to TRBJ1-3; no definite D call. There are 15 residues in the CDR3. Trimming left V 0 bases short and J 8 bases short, with 15 bases between. CDR1 and CDR2 from the germline V gene are SGDLS and YYNGEE. The CDR3 loop is CASSVATGLGYTIYF. The DNA of the CDR3 is TGTGCCAGCAGCGTAGCTACCGGGCTCGGCTACACCATATATTTT.